This T cell receptor (beta chain) was captured in a study of cytomegalovirus exposure and HLA in healthy donors. Whole-study findings and limits: Most TCR sequences were seen very rarely across donors, but some public TCRs occurred in many. Accurate prediction of HLA-A and HLA-B alleles (for most subjects) was reportedly achieved from TCR beta sequences. One later analysis reportedly identified an Asian-associated ancestry cluster that showed fewer N-insertions than the roughly 700-donor mean.

The CDR3 consists of 17 residues. V lost 4 bases, J lost 0 bases, and 9 bases stayed unmatched. Per the germline V gene, CDR1 is MNHEY and CDR2 is SMNVEV (reference sequence). Those who donated were healthy bone marrow donors. Researchers ran the PCR with 60 Vbeta and 13 Jbeta primers. Method: immunoSEQ multiplex PCR; TCRdb's copy keeps in-frame clones and lacks some. The repertoire holds 180,000 or so clones, with less than 90% as singletons. Of note for this clone: Its antigen remains unidentified.

This TCR derives from a woman in her 30s in good health and CMV-seronegative. Input material: PBMCs. The rearrangement joins TRBV27 to TRBJ1-1, with 9 bases fitting TRBD1. The CDR3 nucleotides are TGTGCCAGCAGTTCCCTGGACAGGGGAAAGATGAACACTGAAGCTTTCTTT. Its protein product is CASSSLDRGKMNTEAFF.